This T cell receptor (beta chain) stems from a study of beta chain features in type 1 diabetes. Study-wide context: There were some 98 million sorted cells examined across all samples.

Germline values: CDR1 MGHRA, CDR2 YSYEKL. The length of the CDR3 is 14 residues. V lost 4 bases and J 4 bases, leaving 13 bases between the germline ends. Reverse transcribing all isolated RNA meant expressed TCRB transcripts were sequenced. Method: immunoSEQ multiplex PCR; TCRdb's copy keeps in-frame clones and lacks some. The sample contains 250,000 to 350,000 clones, 13% to 15% of which appear only once. The chain uses TRBV4-1 and TRBJ1-1, with D unclear. The sequenced sample was central memory CD4+ T cells from blood. The TCR originated in a man aged 25-45 years in good health. The CDR3 nucleotides are TGCGCCAGCAGCCCCGGTGGTATAGTCACTGAAGCTTTCTTT. Residues: CASSPGGIVTEAFF.